Below, 4 T cell receptor beta chains from the same sample are listed, as sequenced in a study of T cell changes during pregnancy in multiple sclerosis. The method was immunoSEQ multiplex PCR; TCRdb's version includes in-frame clones alone and lacks a portion of them. This sample yields 45,000 to 55,000 clones, of which roughly 90% are seen a single time; 0.15% to 0.2% belongs to the top ten. Material: CD4+ T cells from peripheral blood mononuclear cells, obtained after pregnancy. The origin of the receptors is a female donor in good health, enrolled as a control in a pregnancy study.

The chain has TRBV27 and TRBJ1-4; D might be TRBD1 (5 bases). Trimming removed 3 bases from V and 3 bases from J, with 11 bases in between. CDR1 and CDR2 (germline): MNHEY, SMNVEV (reference sequence). The CDR3 totals 15 residues. The CDR3 DNA is TGTGCCAGCAGTTTCAAACCAGGGTCTAATGAAAAACTGTTTTTT. Encoded protein: CASSFKPGSNEKLFF. The full variable domain, its missing parts supplied by reference TRBV27 and TRBJ1-4, is EAQVTQNPRYLITVTGKKLTVTCSQNMNHEYMSWYRQDPGLGLRQIYYSMNVEVTDKGDVPEGYKVSRKEKRNFPLILESPSPNQTSLYFCASSFKPGSNEKLFFGSGTQLSVL.

This clone was picked up one time. V usage is TRBV9 and J usage is TRBJ2-1, with D tentatively TRBD2 (6 bases). Germline values: CDR1 SGDLS, CDR2 YYNGEE. The CDR3 spans 15 residues. The germline V and J ends were trimmed by 0 bases and 0 bases, with 7 bases remaining between them. The CDR3 protein is CASSVVAASYNEQFF. For the CDR3, the DNA is TGTGCCAGCAGCGTAGTAGCGGCCTCCTACAATGAGCAGTTCTTC.

A single count supports this clone. The chain employs TRBV29-1 and TRBJ1-1, with D maybe TRBD1 (5 bases). V was clipped by 4 bases and J by 5 bases, with 11 bases between them. The length of the CDR3 is 12 residues. Germline V CDR1 and CDR2: SQVTM, ANQGSEA. CDR3 in amino acids: CSVGQGGTEAFF. CDR3 DNA sequence: TGCAGCGTTGGGCAGGGAGGTACTGAAGCTTTCTTT.

Worth noting for this clone: At one boundary the junction diverges from the germline segment, which might be a read error. V is TRBV14 and J is TRBJ2-1; a weak D match, TRBD2 (7 bases). Germline values: CDR1 SGHDN, CDR2 FVKESK. CDR3 length: 15 amino acids. CDR3 loop: CASSRYGGPSNGQFF. In nucleotides, the CDR3 is TGTGCCAGCAGCCGCTACGGGGGGCCGAGTAATGGGCAGTTCTTC.